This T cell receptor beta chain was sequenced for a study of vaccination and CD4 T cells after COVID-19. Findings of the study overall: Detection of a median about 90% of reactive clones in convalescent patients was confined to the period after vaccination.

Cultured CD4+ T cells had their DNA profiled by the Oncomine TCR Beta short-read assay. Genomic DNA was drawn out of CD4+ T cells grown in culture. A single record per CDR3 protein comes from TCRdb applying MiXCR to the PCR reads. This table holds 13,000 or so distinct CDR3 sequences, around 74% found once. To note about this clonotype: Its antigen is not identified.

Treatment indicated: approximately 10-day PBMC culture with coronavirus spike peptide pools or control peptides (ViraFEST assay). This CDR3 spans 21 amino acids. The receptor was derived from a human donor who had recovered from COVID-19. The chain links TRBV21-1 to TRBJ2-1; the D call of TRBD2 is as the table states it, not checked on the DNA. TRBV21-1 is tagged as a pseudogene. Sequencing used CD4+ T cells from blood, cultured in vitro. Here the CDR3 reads CASSKAGTSGSTRPPYNEQFF. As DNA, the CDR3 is TGTGCCAGCAGCAAAGCGGGGACTAGCGGGAGTACACGACCCCCTTACAATGAGCAGTTCTTC.